This record covers a single T cell receptor beta chain. The antigen is unknown. The sample originates from a study of OX40 agonist ivuxolimab in advanced cancers. Assay: immunoSEQ multiplex PCR; the TCRdb copy retains only in-frame clones and omits some. The data show 20,000 or so clones, approximately 85% seen once. General study points: Expanded clones tended on average to be more numerous among CD8+ T cells than CD4+.

This CDR3 has 13 residues. Trimming took off 6 bases at V and 8 bases at J, with 16 bases between the two ends. CDR1 and CDR2 from the germline V gene are MNHEY and SMNVEV (reference sequence). The sequencing used CD4+ or CD8+ T cells sorted from blood, collected in a trial of the OX40 agonist ivuxolimab. The chain links TRBV27 to TRBJ1-2, with D tentatively TRBD1 (5 bases). The clonotype comes from an adult with an advanced solid tumor such as melanoma, head and neck, liver or kidney cancer. CDR3 loop: CASSPTAWGGYTF. The CDR3 DNA reads TGTGCCAGCAGCCCGACGGCGTGGGGGGGCTACACCTTC.